These 2 T cell receptor beta chains were all obtained from the same sample, sequenced in a study of Tregs in tolerant kidney transplant recipients. Recipients received nonmyeloablative bone marrow transplants from related graft donors, with transient mixed chimerism. Only in-frame clones appear in the TCRdb table, and some are missing; sequencing was by immunoSEQ multiplex PCR. The sample gives about 81,000 clones, roughly 91% of which show up once; 1.6% is in the top ten. Here the sequenced sample was CD4+ T cells from blood (PBMCs), taken 24 months after the transplant. These TCRs come from a human patient who received a combined kidney and bone marrow transplant. Some of the T cells may derive from the graft donor.

This clone was detected only once. The V and J genes are TRBV29-1 and TRBJ2-1; weak D call: TRBD1 (6 bases). CDR3 length: 14 amino acids. V was trimmed by 4 bases and J by 3 bases, leaving 13 bases between them. Germline-derived CDR1 and CDR2 are SQVTM and ANQGSEA. CDR3 region: CSVASGHLYNEQFF. Here the CDR3 DNA reads TGCAGCGTTGCTTCGGGACACCTCTACAATGAGCAGTTCTTC.

The chain links TRBV6-6 to TRBJ1-1, with TRBD1 identical over 8 bases. This CDR3 comprises 14 residues. V dropped 6 bases and J dropped 5; count of bases not matched to a gene: 8. Germline CDR1 is MNHNY and CDR2 is SVGAGI (reference sequence). The DNA of the CDR3 is TGTGCCAGCAGACAAACAGGGGGGGAGACTGAAGCTTTCTTT. Amino acid sequence: CASRQTGGETEAFF.